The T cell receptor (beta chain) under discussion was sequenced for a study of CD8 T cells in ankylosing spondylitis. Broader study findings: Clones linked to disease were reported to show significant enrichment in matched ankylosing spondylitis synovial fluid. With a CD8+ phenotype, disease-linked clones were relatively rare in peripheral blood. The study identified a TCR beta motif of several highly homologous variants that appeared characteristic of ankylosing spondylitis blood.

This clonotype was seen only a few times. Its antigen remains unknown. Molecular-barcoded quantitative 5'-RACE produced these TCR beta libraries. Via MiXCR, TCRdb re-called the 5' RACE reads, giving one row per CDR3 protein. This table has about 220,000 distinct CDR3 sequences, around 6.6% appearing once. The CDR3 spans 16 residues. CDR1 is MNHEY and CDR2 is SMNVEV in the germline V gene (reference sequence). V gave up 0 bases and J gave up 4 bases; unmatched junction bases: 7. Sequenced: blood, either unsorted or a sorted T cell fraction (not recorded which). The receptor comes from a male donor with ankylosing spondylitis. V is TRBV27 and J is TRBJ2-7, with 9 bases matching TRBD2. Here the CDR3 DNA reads TGTGCCAGCAGTTTATCGATGGGGACTAGCTCTTACGAGCAGTACTTC. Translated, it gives CASSLSMGTSSYEQYF.